Sequencing of this T cell receptor (beta chain) was carried out in a study of blood T cell repertoires in COVID-19. As for the study in general: The United States, Italy and Spain supplied acute and convalescent COVID-19 samples. Sources were T cells, B-cell-depleted T cells, or PBMCs; the material itself was cDNA or gDNA.

As handled by the study authors: Estimation of nucleated cell counts relied on the amplification of reference gene primers. The protocol was immunoSEQ multiplex PCR, while the TCRdb copy is restricted to in-frame clones and leaves out a portion. The DNA was the basis for D and trimming; V, J and clone size are from that table. Of roughly 230,000 clones detected, about 83% appear once; the ten largest clones hold around 5.2%. Trimming removed 4 bases at V and 4 bases at J, with 17 bases between. This CDR3 has 15 residues. Germline V gene lookup returns CDR1 SGHRS and CDR2 YFSETQ. The V and J genes are TRBV5-1 and TRBJ1-1, with D tentatively TRBD1 (6 bases). The TCR sequence derives from a human donor in a cohort sampled during active COVID-19. The sample consisted of peripheral blood. CDR3 DNA sequence: TGCGCCAGCAGCCTACAGGGTGGGGTGGGCACTGAAGCTTTCTTT. It yields the protein CASSLQGGVGTEAFF.